The T cell receptor (beta chain) under discussion was sequenced for a study of blood T cell repertoires in COVID-19. Across the whole study: Spain, Italy and the United States supplied samples that represented acute and convalescent COVID-19.

Methods used by the authors: Scientists estimated how many nucleated cells there were by amplifying reference gene primers. Clones were read by immunoSEQ multiplex PCR, and TCRdb kept only the in-frame ones, dropping some. The DNA was the basis for D and trimming; V, J and clone size are from that table. The repertoire holds 200,000 or so clones, with 85% to 90% as singletons. V lost 2 bases and J 8 bases, leaving 18 bases between the germline ends. The CDR3 totals 16 residues. Germline values: CDR1 SGHAT, CDR2 FQNNGV. The TCR sequence derives from a man under 40 with COVID-19, enrolled during active disease. The material sequenced was peripheral blood. The chain uses TRBV11-2 and TRBJ1-4; D may be TRBD1 (5 bases). The CDR3, as DNA: TGTGCCAGCAGCTTAACGGTGGGCAGGGCGGGGGAAAAACTGTTTTTT. Protein: CASSLTVGRAGEKLFF.